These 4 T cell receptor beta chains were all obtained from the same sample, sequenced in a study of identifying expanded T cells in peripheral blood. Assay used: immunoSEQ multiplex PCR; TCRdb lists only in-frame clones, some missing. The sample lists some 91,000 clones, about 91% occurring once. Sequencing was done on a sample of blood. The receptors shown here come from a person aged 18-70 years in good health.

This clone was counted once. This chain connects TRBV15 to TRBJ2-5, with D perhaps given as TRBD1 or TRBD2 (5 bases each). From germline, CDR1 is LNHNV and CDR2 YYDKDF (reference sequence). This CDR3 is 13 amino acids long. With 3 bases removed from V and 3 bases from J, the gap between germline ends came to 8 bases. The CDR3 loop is CATSRGDEETQYF. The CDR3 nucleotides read TGTGCCACCAGCAGGGGGGACGAAGAGACCCAGTACTTC.

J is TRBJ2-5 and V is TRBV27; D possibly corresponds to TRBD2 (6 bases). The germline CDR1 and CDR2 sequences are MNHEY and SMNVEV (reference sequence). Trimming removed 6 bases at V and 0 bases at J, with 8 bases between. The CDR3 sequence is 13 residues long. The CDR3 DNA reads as TGTGCCAGCAGGGGACTGCACCAAGAGACCCAGTACTTC. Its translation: CASRGLHQETQYF.

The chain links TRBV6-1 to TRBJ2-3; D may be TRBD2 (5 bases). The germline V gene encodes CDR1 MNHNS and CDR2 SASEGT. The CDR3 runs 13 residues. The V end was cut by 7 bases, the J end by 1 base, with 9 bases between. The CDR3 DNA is TGTGCCAGCACCTGGACTGGCACAGATACGCAGTATTTT. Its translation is CASTWTGTDTQYF.

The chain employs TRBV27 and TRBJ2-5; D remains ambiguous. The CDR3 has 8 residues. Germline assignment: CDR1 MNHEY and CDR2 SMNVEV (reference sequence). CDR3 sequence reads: CVEETQYF. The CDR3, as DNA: TGTGTCGAAGAGACCCAGTACTTC.